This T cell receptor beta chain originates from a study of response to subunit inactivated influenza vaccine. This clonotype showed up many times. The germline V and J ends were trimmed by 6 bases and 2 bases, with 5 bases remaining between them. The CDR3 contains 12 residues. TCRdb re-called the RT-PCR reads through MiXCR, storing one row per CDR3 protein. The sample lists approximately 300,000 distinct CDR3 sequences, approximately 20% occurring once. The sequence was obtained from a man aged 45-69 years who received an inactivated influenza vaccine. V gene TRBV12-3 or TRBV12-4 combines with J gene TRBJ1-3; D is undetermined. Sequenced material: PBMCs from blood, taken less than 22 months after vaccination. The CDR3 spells CASRSAGNTIYF. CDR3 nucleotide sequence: TGTGCCAGCAGGTCAGCTGGAAACACCATATATTTT.